The 24 T cell receptor beta chains in this list originate from one sample, sequenced in a study of blood T cell repertoires in COVID-19. Sequencing used immunoSEQ multiplex PCR; TCRdb keeps in-frame clones, though not all of them. Altogether over 250,000 clones are present, 83% being singletons, with the ten largest covering roughly a tenth. Sequenced input: peripheral blood. These receptors were collected from a woman aged 50 to 65 who had recovered from COVID-19.

This chain connects TRBV5-6 to TRBJ2-7; TRBD1 is a possible D gene (6 bases). The CDR3 is 14 amino acids. Trimming removed 0 bases at V and 5 bases at J, with 12 bases between. Germline CDR1 is SGHDT and CDR2 is YYEEEE. CDR3 DNA: TGTGCCAGCAGCTTGGCAGGGGCTCCCAACGAGCAGTACTTC. This encodes CASSLAGAPNEQYF.

The rearrangement links TRBV29-1 to TRBJ2-1; TRBD2 aligns across 9 bases. The V gene end was trimmed by 8 bases and the J gene end by 6 bases; junction bases not matched to a gene: 5. The V gene's germline CDR1 is SQVTM and CDR2 ANQGSEA. There are 12 residues in the CDR3. The CDR3 loop is CSKTSGLNEQFF. The CDR3 bases are TGCAGCAAGACTAGCGGACTCAATGAGCAGTTCTTC.

V usage is TRBV27 and J usage is TRBJ2-7; D might be TRBD2 (5 bases). The ends were cut back, 5 bases at V and 3 bases at J, with 14 bases in the middle. Germline loops: CDR1 MNHEY, CDR2 SMNVEV (reference sequence). There are 14 residues in the CDR3. The CDR3 region has the DNA TGTGCCAGCAGTCATTCGACGGGAATCTACGAGCAGTACTTC. Translating gives CASSHSTGIYEQYF.

The gene calls are TRBV6-1 and TRBJ1-5; 7 nucleotides agree with TRBD1. The CDR3 contains 15 residues. The ends lost 1 base at V and 5 bases at J; junction bases unmatched: 5. Germline CDR1 is MNHNS and CDR2 is SASEGT. CDR3: CASSEGQGVYQPQHF. CDR3 bases: TGTGCCAGCAGTGAAGGGCAGGGGGTTTATCAGCCCCAGCATTTT.

The chain carries TRBV7-6 and TRBJ2-2; D is uncertain. Trimming removed 1 base from V and 0 bases from J, with 9 bases in between. The CDR3 is made up of 16 amino acids. Germline CDR1 and CDR2: SGHVS and FNYEAQ. This chain's CDR3 is CASSLGQATNTGELFF. In DNA, the CDR3 is TGTGCCAGCAGCTTAGGGCAGGCGACGAACACCGGGGAGCTGTTTTTT.

V usage is TRBV28 and J usage is TRBJ2-7; tentatively, D is TRBD2 (6 bases). V was pared by 8 bases and J by 4 bases, with 18 bases between. The CDR3 has 14 residues. Germline V gives CDR1 MDHEN, CDR2 SYDVKM. The CDR3 region is CASLPSLTSYEQYF. The CDR3 DNA reads TGTGCCAGCCTACCCAGCCTGACTAGTTACGAGCAGTACTTC.

The chain recombines TRBV28 with TRBJ1-4; D is possibly TRBD1 (5 bases). CDR3 length equals 17 residues. Germline CDR1 and CDR2: MDHEN and SYDVKM. V shed 2 bases and J shed 4 bases, with 17 bases lying between them. CDR3: CASSLGTGLSLNEKLFF. CDR3 in DNA: TGTGCCAGCAGTTTAGGTACAGGCCTTTCTCTTAATGAAAAACTGTTTTTT.

In this sample, this clone turned up many times. The genes are TRBV28 and TRBJ2-1, with 9 nucleotides matching TRBD1. The germline V gene has CDR1 MDHEN and CDR2 SYDVKM. J lost 9 bases, V lost 5 bases, and 5 bases had no gene match. The CDR3 runs to 13 residues. The CDR3 DNA reads TGTGCCAGCAGTGAGGACAGGGGCGGTGAGCAGTTCTTC. Translation gives CASSEDRGGEQFF.

Comment on this clone: One junction end disagrees with the germline gene, perhaps due to a read error. The rearrangement joins TRBV4-2 to TRBJ1-4; 7 bases match TRBD1. Per the germline V gene, CDR1 is LGHNA and CDR2 is YNFKEQ. The length of the CDR3 is 13 residues. CDR3 residues: CASSRLDRNHPLF. The CDR3 DNA reads TGTGCCAGCAGCCGGTTGGACAGGAATCATCCCCTTTTT.

This chain joins TRBV30 and TRBJ2-1; D might be TRBD2 (5 bases). In germline, CDR1 is GTSNPN, CDR2 SVGIG (reference sequence). Trimming pared 3 bases from V and 8 bases from J, leaving 14 bases between. The CDR3 runs to 13 residues. CDR3 sequence reads: CAWSLVGGYEQFF. CDR3 nucleotide sequence: TGTGCCTGGAGCCTAGTCGGAGGCTATGAGCAGTTCTTC.

This clone was observed once. The chain joins TRBV24-1 to TRBJ2-1; 11 bases are shared with TRBD1. The CDR3 covers 14 residues. J gave up 5 bases and V 6 bases, and 2 bases lay outside the gene matches. Per the germline V gene, CDR1 is KGHDR and CDR2 is SFDVKD. The CDR3: CATSLGQGDNEQFF. The CDR3 DNA reads as TGTGCCACCAGTCTGGGACAGGGGGACAATGAGCAGTTCTTC.

The chain combines TRBV28 with TRBJ2-7; D gene ambiguous. This CDR3 comprises 14 residues. Germline CDR1 is MDHEN and CDR2 is SYDVKM. Between the trimmed V and J ends, which lost 7 bases and 2 bases, there was a span of 15 bases. The CDR3 nucleotides are TGTGCCAGCACCCATTCGTCTATCCCCTACGAGCAGTACTTC. It is translated as CASTHSSIPYEQYF.

DNA for the CDR3: TGTGCCAGCAGTGAAGAGCTTGGTGGGACTAGCGGTTACAATGAGCAGTTCTTC. Translated: CASSEELGGTSGYNEQFF. The chain carries TRBV25-1 and TRBJ2-1; TRBD2 agrees at 11 bases. Trimming took 2 bases from V and 4 from J; bases not matched to a gene: 10. The length of the CDR3 is 18 residues. Germline loops: CDR1 MGHDK, CDR2 SYGVNS.

V and J are TRBV27 and TRBJ2-7; D unresolved. The germline V gene has CDR1 MNHEY and CDR2 SMNVEV (reference sequence). Trimming removed 2 bases at V and 5 bases at J, with 10 bases between. The CDR3 is made up of 13 amino acids. CDR3: CASSLNAVNEQYF. The CDR3 DNA is TGTGCCAGCAGTTTAAACGCAGTGAACGAGCAGTACTTC.

The chain joins TRBV4-2 to TRBJ2-3, with TRBD2 matching over 11 bases. V lost 4 bases, J lost 3 bases, and 0 bases stayed unmatched. Germline V lookup: CDR1 LGHNA, CDR2 YNFKEQ. The length of the CDR3 is 14 residues. For the CDR3, the DNA is TGTGCCAGCAGCCCTAGCGGGGGGACAGATACGCAGTATTTT. Amino acid sequence: CASSPSGGTDTQYF.

This clone was picked up a small number of times. The J gene is TRBJ1-2, the V gene TRBV19; D unclear. Trimming shortened V by 5 bases and J by 4 bases, and 5 bases separated the two germline ends. Germline V gene lookup returns CDR1 LNHDA and CDR2 SQIVND (reference sequence). The CDR3 loop spans 11 amino acids. CDR3: CASSSLYGYTF. CDR3 in DNA: TGTGCCAGTAGTTCCCTCTATGGCTACACCTTC.

The chain links TRBV5-1 to TRBJ1-4; TRBD1 agrees at 8 bases. This CDR3 has 15 amino acids. Germline CDR1 reads SGHRS; CDR2 reads YFSETQ. V shed 2 bases and J 5 bases; nucleotides not matched to a gene: 5. CDR3 loop: CASSFGQGGNEKLFF. The DNA for the CDR3 is TGCGCCAGCAGCTTCGGACAGGGCGGAAATGAAAAACTGTTTTTT.

The table lists this clone with a few counts. The chain uses TRBV29-1 and TRBJ2-6; D might be TRBD1 (6 bases). This CDR3 spans 16 amino acids. The V end lost 6 bases, the J end lost 0 bases, and 15 bases lay between the germline ends. From germline, CDR1 is SQVTM and CDR2 ANQGSEA. The CDR3 DNA reads as TGCAGCGTCCGGACAGTAAAAGGCTCTGGGGCCAACGTCCTGACTTTC. It yields the protein CSVRTVKGSGANVLTF.

The chain couples TRBV19 to TRBJ1-4; no clear D. V was clipped by 3 bases and J by 4 bases, with 3 bases between them. This CDR3 is 12 amino acids long. From germline, CDR1 is LNHDA and CDR2 SQIVND (reference sequence). Written as DNA, the CDR3 is TGTGCCAGTAGTATTAATAATGAAAAACTGTTTTTT. Translation gives CASSINNEKLFF.

The chain carries TRBV3-1 (or the pseudogene TRBV3-2) and TRBJ2-1, with D tentatively TRBD2 (6 bases). Per germline, CDR1 LGHDT and CDR2 YNNKEL (reference sequence). There are 19 residues in the CDR3. The V gene lost 5 bases and the J gene lost 15 bases, with 38 bases spanning the gap. For the CDR3, the DNA is TGTGCCAGCAGCATTAGTCTCGGCCTCCCACCGGGGGTTCATCGTAATCGGTTCTTC. Amino acid sequence: CASSISLGLPPGVHRNRFF.

The rearrangement uses TRBV11-2 and TRBJ2-7; D call uncertain. The CDR3 sequence is 14 residues long. Deletions cut 7 bases from V and 2 bases from J, with 15 bases between. Germline V gives CDR1 SGHAT, CDR2 FQNNGV. The CDR3 loop reads CASTERNGPYEQYF. The CDR3 DNA sequence: TGTGCCAGCACAGAACGAAATGGCCCCTACGAGCAGTACTTC.

The chain uses TRBV5-1 and TRBJ2-7; 8 bases map to TRBD1. CDR3 length: 14 amino acids. Per the germline V gene, CDR1 is SGHRS and CDR2 is YFSETQ. V lost 3 bases and J lost 5; bases outside the gene matches: 7. CDR3 residues: CASSSGQAGNEQYF. CDR3 DNA sequence: TGCGCCAGCAGCTCGGGACAGGCCGGTAACGAGCAGTACTTC.

The chain has TRBV5-1 and TRBJ1-2, with TRBD1 as a possible D gene (5 bases). Between the trimmed V and J ends, which lost 4 bases and 3 bases, there was a span of 7 bases. Germline lookup yields CDR1 SGHRS and CDR2 YFSETQ. The CDR3 totals 12 residues. CDR3 in amino acids: CASSETDYGYTF. As DNA, the CDR3 is TGCGCCAGCAGCGAGACAGACTATGGCTACACCTTC.

This clone was recorded once. The V and J genes are TRBV4-3 and TRBJ2-1; D is undetermined. There are 15 residues in the CDR3. Germline V CDR1 and CDR2: LGHNA, YSLEER. Trimming removed 0 bases from V and 2 bases from J, with 8 bases in between. CDR3 residues: CASSQDHTAYNEQFF. The CDR3, as DNA: TGCGCCAGCAGCCAAGATCATACGGCCTACAATGAGCAGTTCTTC.